A single sample is the source of the 14 T cell receptor beta chains below, sequenced in a study of graft-versus-host responses after intestinal transplantation. No antigen is known for these receptors. Assay: immunoSEQ multiplex PCR; the TCRdb copy retains only in-frame clones and omits some. The data hold under 100,000 clones, with 94% observed a single time. The specimen was unstimulated CD4+ T cells sorted from spleen or lymph node cells, collected before transplant. Receptors were obtained from a human donor who was the organ donor for an intestinal transplant.

The rearrangement joins TRBV7-9 to TRBJ2-7; the D gene is possibly TRBD1 (5 bases). Trimming took off 4 bases at V and 5 bases at J, with 12 bases between the two ends. The CDR3 is made up of 13 amino acids. Germline-derived CDR1 and CDR2 are SEHNR and FQNEAQ (reference sequence). This chain's CDR3 is CASSWQGLNEQYF. CDR3 bases: TGTGCCAGCAGCTGGCAGGGTCTGAACGAGCAGTACTTC.

The rearrangement uses TRBV10-3 and TRBJ2-2, with a weak D call TRBD1 (6 bases). This CDR3 is built from 17 residues. CDR1 is ENHRY and CDR2 is SYGVKD in the germline V gene. Trimming stripped 1 base from V and 0 bases from J, with 12 bases between. CDR3 sequence: CAISEYGQSTNTGELFF. The CDR3 coding sequence is TGTGCCATCAGTGAGTACGGACAGTCTACGAACACCGGGGAGCTGTTTTTT.

In this sample, this clone turned up once. The chain has TRBV5-1 and TRBJ2-1, with D perhaps TRBD1 (6 bases). This CDR3 spans 13 amino acids. The germline V gene encodes CDR1 SGHRS and CDR2 YFSETQ. The V gene lost 0 bases and the J gene lost 11 bases, with 12 bases spanning the gap. This CDR3 reads CASSLVYRAKQFF. In DNA, the CDR3 is TGCGCCAGCAGCTTGGTCTACAGGGCTAAGCAGTTCTTC.

The CDR3 DNA reads TGTGCCAGTAGTCCCGCCACAGGGATGAGGGAAGAGACCCAGTACTTC. Its protein is CASSPATGMREETQYF. J is TRBJ2-5 and V is TRBV19, with D possibly matching TRBD1 (6 bases). V was trimmed by 5 bases and J by 3 bases, leaving 19 bases between them. CDR3 size: 16 residues. CDR1 and CDR2 (germline): LNHDA, SQIVND (reference sequence).

The chain carries TRBV5-1 and TRBJ2-5; 7 bases agree with TRBD1. Germline CDR1 reads SGHRS; CDR2 reads YFSETQ. J lost 0 bases, V lost 3 bases, and 2 bases had no gene match. The CDR3 is made up of 14 amino acids. CDR3 loop: CASSSRGYQETQYF. CDR3 bases: TGCGCCAGCAGCTCCAGGGGGTACCAAGAGACCCAGTACTTC. The full variable domain, in which reference TRBV5-1 and TRBJ2-5 provide the parts outside the CDR3, is KAGVTQTPRYLIKTRGQQVTLSCSPISGHRSVSWYQQTPGQGLQFLFEYFSETQRNKGNFPGRFSGRQFSNSRSEMNVSTLELGDSALYLCASSSRGYQETQYFGPGTRLLVL.

This sequence joins TRBV5-6 and TRBJ1-2; D might be TRBD1 (5 bases). This CDR3 comprises 12 residues. From germline, CDR1 is SGHDT and CDR2 YYEEEE. V dropped 4 bases and J dropped 4 bases, with 8 bases sitting between them. CDR3 region: CASSRDVYGYTF. CDR3 nucleotide sequence: TGTGCCAGCAGCAGGGACGTCTATGGCTACACCTTC.

The table lists this clone with a count of one. This sequence joins TRBV4-2 and TRBJ2-1; 8 positions agree with TRBD1. Germline V CDR1 and CDR2: LGHNA, YNFKEQ. The CDR3 totals 14 residues. J was trimmed by 6 bases and V by 1 base; bases with no gene match: 2. DNA for the CDR3: TGTGCCAGCAGCCAAGTCGGGACAGGCAATGAGCAGTTCTTC. Amino acids: CASSQVGTGNEQFF.

This clone was seen once. The genes are TRBV5-8 and TRBJ1-1; 10 nucleotides match TRBD1. CDR1 and CDR2 (germline): SGHTS, YDEGEE. This CDR3 contains 16 residues. J gave up 5 bases and V 2 bases, and 9 bases lay outside the gene matches. This CDR3 reads CASSFRTGGSVTEAFF. The CDR3 region has the DNA TGTGCCAGCAGCTTCAGGACAGGGGGGTCTGTGACTGAAGCTTTCTTT.

The gene calls are TRBV7-2 and TRBJ1-2; TRBD1 aligns across 11 bases. The germline V gene has CDR1 SGHTA and CDR2 FQGNSA. The CDR3 totals 14 residues. V was pared by 3 bases and J by 7 bases, with 4 bases of the junction left unmatched. CDR3 DNA sequence: TGTGCCAGCAGCTTCGGACAGGGGGCGCGTGGCTACACCTTC. As protein: CASSFGQGARGYTF.

This clone was seen only once. The V and J genes are TRBV28 and TRBJ2-3, with D unresolved. The V end was cut by 6 bases, the J end by 2 bases, with 6 bases between. The CDR3 length is 12 residues. Germline V CDR1 and CDR2: MDHEN, SYDVKM. The CDR3 protein is CASRETTDTQYF. The CDR3 DNA is TGTGCCAGCAGAGAAACCACAGATACGCAGTATTTT.

V and J are TRBV25-1 and TRBJ1-5; weak D call: TRBD1 (6 bases). Trimming stripped 9 bases from V and 7 bases from J, with 13 bases between. The germline V gene has CDR1 MGHDK and CDR2 SYGVNS. The CDR3 consists of 12 residues. The CDR3 nucleotides read TGTGCCAGTCAACAGGGTTTCCAGCCCCAGCATTTT. Encoded protein: CASQQGFQPQHF.

The V call is TRBV6-6, the J call TRBJ2-3; D is unclear. Trimming stripped 0 bases from V and 5 bases from J, with 15 bases between. CDR1 is MNHNY, CDR2 SVGAGI, per germline (reference sequence). The CDR3 has 16 amino acids. CDR3 nucleotide sequence: TGTGCCAGCAGTTACTCCGAGGCTGATCAAGGAGATACGCAGTATTTT. Translating gives CASSYSEADQGDTQYF.

This chain connects TRBV2 to TRBJ1-4, with 7 positions matching TRBD1. Looked up from germline, CDR1 is SNHLY and CDR2 is FYNNEI. The CDR3 sequence is 13 residues long. The trim removed 7 bases at V and 8 bases at J, leaving 7 bases unmatched. CDR3 nucleotide sequence: TGTGCCAGCACCGGGCAAGGGGGCGAAAAACTGTTTTTT. Its translation: CASTGQGGEKLFF. The whole variable domain, remainder taken from reference TRBV2 and TRBJ1-4, is EPEVTQTPSHQVTQMGQEVILRCVPISNHLYFYWYRQILGQKVEFLVSFYNNEISEKSEIFDDQFSVERPDGSNFTLKIRSTKLEDSAMYFCASTGQGGEKLFFGSGTQLSVL.

This sequence joins TRBV6-4 and TRBJ1-6; TRBD1 aligns across 12 bases. The CDR3 spans 15 residues. Losses at the gene ends were 6 bases for V and 6 bases for J; bases not matched to a gene: 3. Per the germline V gene, CDR1 is MRHNA and CDR2 is SNTAGT. The CDR3 DNA reads TGTGCCAGCAGGGGACAGGGGGCAAGTAATTCACCCCTCCACTTT. Translated: CASRGQGASNSPLHF.